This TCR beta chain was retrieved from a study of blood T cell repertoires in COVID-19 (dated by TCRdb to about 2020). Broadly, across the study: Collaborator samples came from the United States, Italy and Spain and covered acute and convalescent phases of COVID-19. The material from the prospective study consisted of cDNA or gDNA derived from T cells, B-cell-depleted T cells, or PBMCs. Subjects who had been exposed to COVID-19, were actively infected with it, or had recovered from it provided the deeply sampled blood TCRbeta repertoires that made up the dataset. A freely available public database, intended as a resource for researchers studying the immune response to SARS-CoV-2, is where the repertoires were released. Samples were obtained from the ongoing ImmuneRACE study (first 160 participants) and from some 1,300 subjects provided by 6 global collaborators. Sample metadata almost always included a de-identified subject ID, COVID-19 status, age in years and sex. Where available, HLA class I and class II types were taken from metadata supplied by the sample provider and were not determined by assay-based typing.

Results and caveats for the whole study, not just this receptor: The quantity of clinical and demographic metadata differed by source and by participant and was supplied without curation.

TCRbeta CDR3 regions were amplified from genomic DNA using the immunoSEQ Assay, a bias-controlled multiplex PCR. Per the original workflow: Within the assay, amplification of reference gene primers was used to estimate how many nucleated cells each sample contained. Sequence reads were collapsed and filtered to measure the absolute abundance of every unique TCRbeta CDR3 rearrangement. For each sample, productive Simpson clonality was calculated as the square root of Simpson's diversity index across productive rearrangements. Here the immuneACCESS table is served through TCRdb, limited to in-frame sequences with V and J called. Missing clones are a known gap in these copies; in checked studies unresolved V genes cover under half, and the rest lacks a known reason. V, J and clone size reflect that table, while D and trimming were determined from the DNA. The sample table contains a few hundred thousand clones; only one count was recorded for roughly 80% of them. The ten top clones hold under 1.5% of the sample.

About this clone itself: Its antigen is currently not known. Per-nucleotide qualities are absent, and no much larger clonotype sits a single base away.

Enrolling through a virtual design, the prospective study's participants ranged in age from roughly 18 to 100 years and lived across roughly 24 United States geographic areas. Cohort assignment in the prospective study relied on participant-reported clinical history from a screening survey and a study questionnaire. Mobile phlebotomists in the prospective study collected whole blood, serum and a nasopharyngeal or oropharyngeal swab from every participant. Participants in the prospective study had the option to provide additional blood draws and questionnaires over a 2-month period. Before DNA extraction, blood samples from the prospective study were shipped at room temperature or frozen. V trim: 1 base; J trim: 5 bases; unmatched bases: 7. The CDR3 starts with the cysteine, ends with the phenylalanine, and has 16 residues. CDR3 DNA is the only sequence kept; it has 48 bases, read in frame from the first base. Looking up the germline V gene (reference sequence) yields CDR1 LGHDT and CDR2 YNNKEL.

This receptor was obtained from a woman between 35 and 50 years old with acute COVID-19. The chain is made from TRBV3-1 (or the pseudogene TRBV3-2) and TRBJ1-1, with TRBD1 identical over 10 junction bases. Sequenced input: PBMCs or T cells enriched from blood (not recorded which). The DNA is TGTGCCAGCAGCCAAGTCCCGACAGGGGGCTGGACTGAAGCTTTCTTT. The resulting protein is CASSQVPTGGWTEAFF.